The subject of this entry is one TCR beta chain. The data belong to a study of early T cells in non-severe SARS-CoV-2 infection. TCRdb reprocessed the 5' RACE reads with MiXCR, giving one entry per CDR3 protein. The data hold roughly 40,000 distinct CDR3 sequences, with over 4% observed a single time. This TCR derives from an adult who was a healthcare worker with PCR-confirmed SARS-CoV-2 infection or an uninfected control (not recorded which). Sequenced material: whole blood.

The CDR3 loop is CASSLAGGVTDTQYF. The CDR3, as DNA: TGTGCCAGCAGCTTAGCGGGAGGCGTCACAGATACGCAGTATTTT. V gene TRBV5-6 combines with J gene TRBJ2-3, with 9 bases identical to TRBD2. CDR1 and CDR2 (germline): SGHDT, YYEEEE. The CDR3 is made up of 15 amino acids. Trimming removed 2 bases from V and 2 bases from J; junction bases left unmatched: 3.